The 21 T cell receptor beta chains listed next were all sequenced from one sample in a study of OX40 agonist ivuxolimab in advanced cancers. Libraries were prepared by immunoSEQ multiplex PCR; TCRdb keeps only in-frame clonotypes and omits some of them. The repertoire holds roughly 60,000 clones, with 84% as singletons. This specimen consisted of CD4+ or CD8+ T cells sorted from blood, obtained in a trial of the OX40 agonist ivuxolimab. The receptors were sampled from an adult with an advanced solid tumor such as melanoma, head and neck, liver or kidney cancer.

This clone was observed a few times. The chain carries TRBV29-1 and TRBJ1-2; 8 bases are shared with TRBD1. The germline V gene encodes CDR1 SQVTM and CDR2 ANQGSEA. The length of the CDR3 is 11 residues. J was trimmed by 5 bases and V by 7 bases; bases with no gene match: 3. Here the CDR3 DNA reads TGCAGCGCCTGGACAGGGTATGGCTACACCTTC. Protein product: CSAWTGYGYTF.

The CDR3 coding sequence is TGTGCCACCAGCAGAGATGGAGGGCCCGGGGAAAAACTGTTTTTT. Amino acid sequence: CATSRDGGPGEKLFF. This sequence joins TRBV15 and TRBJ1-4; D gene uncertain. Germline-derived CDR1 and CDR2 are LNHNV and YYDKDF (reference sequence). The CDR3 is 15 amino acids. Trimming shortened V by 0 bases and J by 8 bases, and 13 bases separated the two germline ends.

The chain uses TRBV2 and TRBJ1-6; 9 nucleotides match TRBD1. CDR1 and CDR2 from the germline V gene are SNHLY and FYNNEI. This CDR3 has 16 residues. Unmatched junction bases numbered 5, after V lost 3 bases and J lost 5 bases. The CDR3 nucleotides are TGTGCCAGCAGTGAGAGGACAGGGGAGAATAATTCACCCCTCCACTTT. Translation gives CASSERTGENNSPLHF.

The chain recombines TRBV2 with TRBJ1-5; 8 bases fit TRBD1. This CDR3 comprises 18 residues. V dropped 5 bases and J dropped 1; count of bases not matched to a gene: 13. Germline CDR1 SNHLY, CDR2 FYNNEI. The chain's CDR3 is CASSREGVAGGSNQPQHF. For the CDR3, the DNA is TGTGCCAGCAGTAGGGAAGGCGTCGCAGGGGGCAGCAATCAGCCCCAGCATTTT.

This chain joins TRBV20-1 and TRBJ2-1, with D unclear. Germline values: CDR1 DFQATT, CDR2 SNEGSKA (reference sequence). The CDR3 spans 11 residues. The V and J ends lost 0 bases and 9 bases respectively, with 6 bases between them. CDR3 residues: CSARDLFEQFF. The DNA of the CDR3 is TGCAGTGCTAGAGATCTTTTTGAGCAGTTCTTC.

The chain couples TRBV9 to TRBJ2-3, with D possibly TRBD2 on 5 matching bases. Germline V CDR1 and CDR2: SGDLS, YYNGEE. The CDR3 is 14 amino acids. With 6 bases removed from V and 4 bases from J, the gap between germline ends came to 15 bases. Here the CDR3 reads CASTPGWPADTQYF. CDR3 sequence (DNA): TGTGCCAGCACCCCGGGGTGGCCTGCAGATACGCAGTATTTT.

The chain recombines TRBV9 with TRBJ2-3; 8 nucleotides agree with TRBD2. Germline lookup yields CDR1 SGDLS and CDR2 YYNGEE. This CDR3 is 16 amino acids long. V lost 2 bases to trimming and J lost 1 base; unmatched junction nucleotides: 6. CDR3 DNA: TGTGCCAGCAGCGTCGTCGGTAGCGGGGGCACAGATACGCAGTATTTT. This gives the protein CASSVVGSGGTDTQYF.

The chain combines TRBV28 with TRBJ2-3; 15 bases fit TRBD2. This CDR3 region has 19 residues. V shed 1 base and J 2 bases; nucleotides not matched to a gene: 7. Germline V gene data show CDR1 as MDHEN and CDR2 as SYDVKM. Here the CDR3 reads CASSLLGTSGGLNTDTQYF. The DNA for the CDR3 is TGTGCCAGCAGTTTATTGGGGACTAGCGGGGGGCTGAACACAGATACGCAGTATTTT. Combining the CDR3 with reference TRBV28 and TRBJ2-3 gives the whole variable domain DVKVTQSSRYLVKRTGEKVFLECVQDMDHENMFWYRQDPGLGLRLIYFSYDVKMKEKGDIPEGYSVSREKKERFSLILESASTNQTSMYLCASSLLGTSGGLNTDTQYFGPGTRLTVL.

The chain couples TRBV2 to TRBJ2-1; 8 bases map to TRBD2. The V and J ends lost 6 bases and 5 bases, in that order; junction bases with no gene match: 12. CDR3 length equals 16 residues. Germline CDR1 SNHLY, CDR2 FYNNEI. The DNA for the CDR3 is TGTGCCAGCAGGACCACGAACGGGAGGGCGAACAATGAGCAGTTCTTC. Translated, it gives CASRTTNGRANNEQFF.

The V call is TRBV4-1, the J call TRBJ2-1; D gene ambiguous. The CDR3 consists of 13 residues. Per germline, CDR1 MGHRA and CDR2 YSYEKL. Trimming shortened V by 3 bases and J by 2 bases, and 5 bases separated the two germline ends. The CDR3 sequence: CASSQTTYNEQFF. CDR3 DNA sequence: TGCGCCAGCAGCCAGACAACCTACAATGAGCAGTTCTTC.

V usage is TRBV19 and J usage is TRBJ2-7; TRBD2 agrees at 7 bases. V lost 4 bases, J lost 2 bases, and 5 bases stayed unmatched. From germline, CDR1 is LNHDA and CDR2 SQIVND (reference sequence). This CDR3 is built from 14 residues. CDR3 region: CASSKSSGTYEQYF. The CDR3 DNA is TGTGCCAGTAGTAAGTCTAGCGGAACCTACGAGCAGTACTTC. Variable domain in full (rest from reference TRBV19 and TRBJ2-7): DGGITQSPKYLFRKEGQNVTLSCEQNLNHDAMYWYRQDPGQGLRLIYYSQIVNDFQKGDIAEGYSVSREKKESFPLTVTSAQKNPTAFYLCASSKSSGTYEQYFGPGTRLTVT.

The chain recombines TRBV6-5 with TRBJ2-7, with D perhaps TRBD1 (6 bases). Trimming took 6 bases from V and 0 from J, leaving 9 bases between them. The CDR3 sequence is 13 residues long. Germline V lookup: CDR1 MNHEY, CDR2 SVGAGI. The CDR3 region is CASRQGPSYEQYF. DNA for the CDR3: TGTGCCAGCAGACAGGGCCCCTCCTACGAGCAGTACTTC.

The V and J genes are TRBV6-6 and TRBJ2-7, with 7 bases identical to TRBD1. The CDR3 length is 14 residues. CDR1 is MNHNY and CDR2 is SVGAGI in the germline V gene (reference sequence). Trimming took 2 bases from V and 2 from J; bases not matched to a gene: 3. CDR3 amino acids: CASSYKGTAYEQYF. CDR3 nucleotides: TGTGCCAGCAGTTACAAAGGGACAGCCTACGAGCAGTACTTC.

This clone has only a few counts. The CDR3: CASSGTDFTEQYF. CDR3 nucleotides: TGTGCCAGCAGTGGCACGGATTTTACAGAGCAGTACTTC. The rearrangement joins TRBV25-1 to TRBJ2-7, with no clear D. The CDR3 has 13 amino acids. Germline V lookup: CDR1 MGHDK, CDR2 SYGVNS. Trimming took off 4 bases at V and 7 bases at J, with 14 bases between the two ends.

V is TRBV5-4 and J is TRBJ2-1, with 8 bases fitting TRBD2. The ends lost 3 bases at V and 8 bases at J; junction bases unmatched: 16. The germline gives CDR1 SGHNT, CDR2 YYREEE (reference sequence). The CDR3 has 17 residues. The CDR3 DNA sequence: TGTGCCAGCAGCTCCCTAAGCGGGAGCGGAGGAGGCGATGAGCAGTTCTTC. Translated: CASSSLSGSGGGDEQFF.

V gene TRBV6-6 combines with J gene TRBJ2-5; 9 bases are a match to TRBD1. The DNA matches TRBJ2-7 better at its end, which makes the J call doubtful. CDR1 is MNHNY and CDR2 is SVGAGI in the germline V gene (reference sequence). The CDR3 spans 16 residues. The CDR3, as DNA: TGTGCCAGCAGTTACTCGGGACAGGGATTTTCCTACGAGCAGTACTTC. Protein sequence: CASSYSGQGFSYEQYF.

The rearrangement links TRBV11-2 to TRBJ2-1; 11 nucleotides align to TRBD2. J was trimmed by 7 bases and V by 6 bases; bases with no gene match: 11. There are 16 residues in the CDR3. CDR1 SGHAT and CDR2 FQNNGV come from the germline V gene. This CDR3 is CASRFRLAGMDNEQFF. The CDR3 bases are TGTGCCAGCAGATTCCGACTAGCGGGAATGGATAATGAGCAGTTCTTC.

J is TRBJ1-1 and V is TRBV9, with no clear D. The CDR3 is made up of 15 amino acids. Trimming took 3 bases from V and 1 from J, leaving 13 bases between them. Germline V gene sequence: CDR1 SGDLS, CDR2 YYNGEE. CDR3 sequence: CASSGSDFRNTEAFF. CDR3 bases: TGTGCCAGCAGCGGATCGGACTTCCGGAACACTGAAGCTTTCTTT.

CDR3 loop: CASSSDRDNEQFF. DNA for the CDR3: TGTGCCAGCAGCTCCGACAGAGACAATGAGCAGTTCTTC. This chain uses TRBV7-9 with TRBJ2-1; weak D call: TRBD1 (5 bases). Trimming removed 4 bases from V and 5 bases from J, with 9 bases in between. Looked up from germline, CDR1 is SEHNR and CDR2 is FQNEAQ (reference sequence). This CDR3 has 13 amino acids.

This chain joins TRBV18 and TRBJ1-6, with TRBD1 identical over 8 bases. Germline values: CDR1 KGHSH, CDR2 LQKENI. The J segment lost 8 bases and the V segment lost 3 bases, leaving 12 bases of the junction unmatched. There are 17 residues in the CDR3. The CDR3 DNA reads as TGTGCCAGCTCACCGGGACAGGAGACCCCCCATTATTCACCCCTCCACTTT. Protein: CASSPGQETPHYSPLHF.

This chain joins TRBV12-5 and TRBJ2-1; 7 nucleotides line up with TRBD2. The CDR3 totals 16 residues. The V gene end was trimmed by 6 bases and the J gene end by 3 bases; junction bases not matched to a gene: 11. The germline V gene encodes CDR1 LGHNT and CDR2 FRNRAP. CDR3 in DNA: TGTGCTAGTGGGGACGGGGTAGCGGGTCTCTACAATGAGCAGTTCTTC. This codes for CASGDGVAGLYNEQFF.